These 7 T cell receptor beta chains share one sample of origin, sequenced in a study of metastatic and nonmetastatic thyroid tumors (dated by TCRdb to about 2020). The library was generated by PCR. Sequencing took place on an Illumina HiSeq 4000. Using fastp trimming at Q25 and MiXCR clonotype assembly, TCRdb reanalyzed the public sequencing data and kept in-frame beta chains. This sample comprises 14,000 to 15,000 clones, about 21% of them detected only once. The ten most abundant clones make up about 14% of the sample. No treatment had been received by any patient before thyroid surgery. The sequenced sample was blood. The receptors shown here come from a female donor with papillary thyroid cancer or a benign thyroid nodule (not recorded which). Some clones in this sample may be carry-over from other donors' samples.

This clone was counted ten times or more. A read error is possible here, since a much larger clone lies one base away. The rearrangement joins TRBV20-1 to TRBJ2-7, with D possibly matching TRBD2 (6 bases). This CDR3 is 15 amino acids long. Germline V gene sequence: CDR1 DFQATT, CDR2 SNEGSKA (reference sequence). The V gene lost 0 bases and the J gene lost 3 bases, with 15 bases spanning the gap. CDR3 coding DNA: TGCAGTGCTAGAGAATCCTCGGGAGAAGGCTACGAGCAGTACTTC. Amino acid sequence: CSARESSGEGYEQYF.

This clone qualifies as medium-sized (0.01 to 0.1%). V and J are TRBV4-2 and TRBJ2-7; 7 bases map to TRBD1. The CDR3 has 17 amino acids. Trimming removed 3 bases from V and 1 base from J; junction bases left unmatched: 12. Per the germline V gene, CDR1 is LGHNA and CDR2 is YNFKEQ. CDR3 protein: CASSQVWDSIISYEQYF. As DNA, the CDR3 is TGTGCCAGCAGCCAGGTCTGGGACAGTATCATTTCCTACGAGCAGTACTTC.

This clone was picked up many times. The J gene is TRBJ2-7, the V gene TRBV7-9; D is perhaps TRBD2 (6 bases). The ends were cut back, 2 bases at V and 10 bases at J, with 15 bases in the middle. Looked up from germline, CDR1 is SEHNR and CDR2 is FQNEAQ (reference sequence). The CDR3 contains 13 residues. DNA for the CDR3: TGTGCCAGCAGCTTATCTCATAGGGGACTCCAGTACTTC. Translated: CASSLSHRGLQYF.

In the case of this clone: Relative to the germline gene, one junction end is altered; a read error may explain this. V is TRBV19 and J is TRBJ2-7; D unresolved. The CDR3 contains 15 residues. Per the germline V gene, CDR1 is LNHDA and CDR2 is SQIVND (reference sequence). The CDR3 spells CASSISHHSSYERYF. In nucleotides, the CDR3 is TGTGCCAGTAGTATTTCCCATCATAGCTCCTACGAGCGGTACTTC.

This clone was counted many times. The V gene is TRBV7-6, the J gene TRBJ2-2; 7 nucleotides line up with TRBD2. The CDR3 covers 16 residues. J lost 3 bases, V lost 1 base, and 5 bases had no gene match. CDR1 and CDR2 from the germline V gene are SGHVS and FNYEAQ. CDR3 protein: CASSLVRLADTGELFF. The DNA of the CDR3 is TGTGCCAGCAGCTTAGTGAGACTAGCTGACACCGGGGAGCTGTTTTTT.

The rearrangement joins TRBV11-2 to TRBJ2-1; TRBD1 or TRBD2 may be the D gene (5 bases each). The CDR3 is 13 amino acids. Trimming cost V 5 bases and J 9 bases, with 14 bases left between them. Per the germline V gene, CDR1 is SGHAT and CDR2 is FQNNGV. CDR3 DNA: TGTGCCAGCAGCGCGGGCAGGGCTAGTGAGCAGTTCTTC. Translating gives CASSAGRASEQFF.

This clone is classed as medium-sized (0.01 to 0.1%). This chain joins TRBV12-3 or TRBV12-4 and TRBJ1-6; D perhaps matches TRBD1 (6 bases). The CDR3 length is 15 residues. Trimming cost V 7 bases and J 7 bases, with 17 bases left between them. DNA of the CDR3: TGTGCCAGCACCTACGGGGGACAATCGAATTCACCCCTCCACTTT. This gives the protein CASTYGGQSNSPLHF.